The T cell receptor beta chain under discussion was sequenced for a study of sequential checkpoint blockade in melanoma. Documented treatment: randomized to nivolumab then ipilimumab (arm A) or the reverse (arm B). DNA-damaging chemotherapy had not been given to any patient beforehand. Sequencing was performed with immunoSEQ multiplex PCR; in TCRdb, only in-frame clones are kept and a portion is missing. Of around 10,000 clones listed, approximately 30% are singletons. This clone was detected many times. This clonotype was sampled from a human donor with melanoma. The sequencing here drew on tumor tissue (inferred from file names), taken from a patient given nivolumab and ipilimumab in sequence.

As DNA, the CDR3 is TGTGCCAGCAGTCCTCCCGGGACAGCCTCTGGAAACACCATATATTTT. This encodes CASSPPGTASGNTIYF. This chain joins TRBV6-8 and TRBJ1-3; 7 bases fit TRBD1. The CDR3 extends over 16 amino acids. V lost 5 bases and J lost 0; bases outside the gene matches: 7. Germline-derived CDR1 and CDR2 are MNHGY and SAAAGT.